This T cell receptor (beta chain) was recorded in a study of T-cell reconstitution after alpha-beta-depleted transplantation in children. TCRbeta library construction was performed incorporating unique molecular identifiers. TCRdb reprocessed the PCR reads with MiXCR, giving one entry per CDR3 protein. The table records about 440,000 distinct CDR3 sequences, around two fifths of them present only once. This clonotype has a count of ten or more. Antigen: not known. V lost 1 base, J lost 4 bases, and 20 bases lay in between. Looked up from germline, CDR1 is DFQATT and CDR2 is SNEGSKA (reference sequence). The CDR3 contains 17 residues. Study conclusions and caveats: Alpha-beta T cells about two months after transplant reportedly derived from several hundred expanded graft clones. Among T cells one year after transplant, newly produced cells accounted for most counts and diversity. In some patients, recipient T cells and intrathymic progenitors surviving conditioning explained high day-60 diversity.

Source: PBMCs, taken before TCRalphabeta/CD19-depleted stem cell transplant. The sequence was obtained from a girl aged 2-9 years with aplastic anemia, due to receive a stem cell transplant. The chain couples TRBV20-1 to TRBJ1-5, with a weak D call TRBD1 (6 bases). The CDR3, as DNA: TGCAGTGCTAGAGTTCAGGGCGGGACACCTCTTAATCAGCCCCAGCATTTT. It codes for CSARVQGGTPLNQPQHF.